Shown below are 21 T cell receptor beta chains from a single sample sequenced in a study of T cell responses to AZD1222 COVID-19 vaccine. Profiling relied on immunoSEQ multiplex PCR, and the TCRdb table lists in-frame clones only, not all of them. The sample has approximately 190,000 clones; approximately 90% are singletons. Material: peripheral blood, obtained on day 0 of AZD1222 vaccination. These receptors all stem from an adult in good health.

The V and J genes are TRBV7-2 and TRBJ1-6; TRBD1 is a possible D gene (5 bases). The V gene lost 0 bases and the J gene lost 8 bases, with 5 bases spanning the gap. Germline values: CDR1 SGHTA, CDR2 FQGNSA. This CDR3 spans 13 amino acids. The DNA of the CDR3 is TGTGCCAGCAGCTTAGCAGGGGATTCACCCCTCCACTTT. Protein product: CASSLAGDSPLHF. Full variable domain (remainder filled in from reference TRBV7-2 and TRBJ1-6): GAGVSQSPSNKVTEKGKDVELRCDPISGHTALYWYRQSLGQGLEFLIYFQGNSAPDKSGLPSDRFSAERTGGSVSTLTIQRTQQEDSAVYLCASSLAGDSPLHFGNGTRLTVT.

The J gene is TRBJ1-1, the V gene TRBV19, with a possible D match to TRBD1 (5 bases). Germline CDR1 reads LNHDA; CDR2 reads SQIVND (reference sequence). This CDR3 is 14 amino acids long. V was pared by 3 bases and J by 5 bases, with 13 bases between. Here the CDR3 DNA reads TGTGCCAGTAGTATCTTTGCAGGGCGGACTGAAGCTTTCTTT. Translated, it gives CASSIFAGRTEAFF.

The chain couples TRBV18 to TRBJ2-2, with D tentatively TRBD1 or TRBD2 (5 bases each). V lost 3 bases, J lost 4 bases, and 12 bases lay in between. The CDR3 extends over 15 amino acids. Germline V gene lookup returns CDR1 KGHSH and CDR2 LQKENI. CDR3 coding DNA: TGTGCCAGCTCACCGAACCATGGGGGCACCGGGGAGCTGTTTTTT. It encodes CASSPNHGGTGELFF.

In DNA, the CDR3 is TGTGCCAGCAGCTCCACAGGGCACGGGACCCAGTACTTC. It codes for CASSSTGHGTQYF. The chain is built from TRBV5-5 and TRBJ2-5, with D perhaps matching TRBD1 (6 bases). Germline lookup yields CDR1 SGHKS and CDR2 YYEKEE (reference sequence). There are 13 residues in the CDR3. V gave up 3 bases and J gave up 7 bases, with 13 bases separating them.

The chain carries TRBV7-6 and TRBJ2-5; tentatively, D is TRBD2 (5 bases). V dropped 2 bases and J dropped 5 bases, with 12 bases sitting between them. The CDR3 length is 14 residues. The V gene's germline CDR1 is SGHVS and CDR2 FNYEAQ. The CDR3 loop is CASSLPPPGETQYF. The CDR3 nucleotides read TGTGCCAGCAGCTTACCCCCCCCGGGGGAGACCCAGTACTTC.

Turning to this clone: An end of the junction does not agree with germline; a read error may underlie this. The chain is built from TRBV7-9 and TRBJ1-6; no firm D call. The CDR3 extends over 12 amino acids. CDR1 SEHNR and CDR2 FQNEAQ come from the germline V gene (reference sequence). CDR3 nucleotides: TGCGCCAGCAGTTTCGTTAATTCACCCCTCCACTTT. Its protein product is CASSFVNSPLHF.

V usage is TRBV2 and J usage is TRBJ2-3; perhaps TRBD2 as D (5 bases). The CDR3 spans 15 residues. The germline gives CDR1 SNHLY, CDR2 FYNNEI. V was shortened by 2 bases and J by 2 bases, with 11 bases between the two germline ends. CDR3 sequence: CASSESRGPTDTQYF. The CDR3 nucleotides are TGTGCCAGCAGTGAATCGCGCGGGCCCACAGATACGCAGTATTTT. Together with reference TRBV2 and TRBJ2-3, the CDR3 gives the full variable domain: EPEVTQTPSHQVTQMGQEVILRCVPISNHLYFYWYRQILGQKVEFLVSFYNNEISEKSEIFDDQFSVERPDGSNFTLKIRSTKLEDSAMYFCASSESRGPTDTQYFGPGTRLTVL.

The V gene is TRBV5-1, the J gene TRBJ1-1; D may be TRBD1 (5 bases). V lost 4 bases and J lost 3, with 13 bases in between. Germline CDR1 SGHRS, CDR2 YFSETQ. CDR3 size: 14 residues. CDR3 in amino acids: CASSLTGTHTEAFF. The CDR3 DNA reads TGCGCCAGCAGCCTTACAGGTACGCACACTGAAGCTTTCTTT.

This clone was detected only once. This CDR3 is CASSPVTGADTEAFF. CDR3 in DNA: TGTGCCAGCAGCCCCGTAACCGGAGCGGACACTGAAGCTTTCTTT. This chain uses TRBV7-9 with TRBJ1-1; unclear D gene. V gave up 5 bases and J gave up 3 bases, with 16 bases separating them. This CDR3 has 15 residues. Germline V lookup: CDR1 SEHNR, CDR2 FQNEAQ (reference sequence).

J is TRBJ2-2 and V is TRBV2; TRBD1 matches 9 bases. From germline, CDR1 is SNHLY and CDR2 FYNNEI. The ends lost 5 bases at V and 5 bases at J; junction bases unmatched: 9. CDR3 length: 16 amino acids. As DNA, the CDR3 is TGTGCCAGCAGTCATCTACAGGGGGCTGGGACCGGGGAGCTGTTTTTT. This sequence encodes CASSHLQGAGTGELFF.

The CDR3 DNA is TGTGCCAGCAGCGCCGCGGGGCGGGGGTACTACAATGAGCAGTTCTTC. It codes for CASSAAGRGYYNEQFF. The rearrangement joins TRBV9 to TRBJ2-1; 7 nucleotides agree with TRBD2. The CDR3 runs to 16 residues. Germline-derived CDR1 and CDR2 are SGDLS and YYNGEE. V shed 3 bases and J 3 bases; nucleotides not matched to a gene: 9. Combining the CDR3 with reference TRBV9 and TRBJ2-1 gives the whole variable domain DSGVTQTPKHLITATGQRVTLRCSPRSGDLSVYWYQQSLDQGLQFLIQYYNGEERAKGNILERFSAQQFPDLHSELNLSSLELGDSALYFCASSAAGRGYYNEQFFGPGTRLTVL.

V gene TRBV7-9 combines with J gene TRBJ2-5; 7 bases agree with TRBD1. CDR1 SEHNR and CDR2 FQNEAQ come from the germline V gene (reference sequence). V lost 7 bases, J lost 0 bases, and 11 bases stayed unmatched. The CDR3 consists of 16 residues. The CDR3 loop reads CASTAPAGGNQETQYF. In DNA form, the CDR3 reads TGTGCCAGCACCGCCCCGGCAGGGGGAAACCAAGAGACCCAGTACTTC.

The V gene is TRBV7-2, the J gene TRBJ1-1, with TRBD1 matching 7 bases. Trimming at V came to 8 bases and at J to 4 bases, leaving 16 bases not matched to a gene. CDR1 SGHTA and CDR2 FQGNSA come from the germline V gene. This CDR3 is built from 16 residues. DNA for the CDR3: TGTGCCAGCGGACGGCCGCGCGACAGGGAGGGCACTGAAGCTTTCTTT. Encoded protein: CASGRPRDREGTEAFF.

Turning to this clone: The sample contains more than one DNA sequence encoding this CDR3. V is TRBV5-6 and J is TRBJ1-1; D unresolved. Per germline, CDR1 SGHDT and CDR2 YYEEEE. The CDR3 extends over 11 amino acids. V lost 4 bases to trimming and J lost 1 base, with 2 bases between them. The DNA of the CDR3 is TGTGCCAGCAGCGCGAACACTGAAGCTTTCTTT. It specifies CASSANTEAFF. Full variable domain (rest looked up from reference TRBV5-6 and TRBJ1-1): DAGVTQSPTHLIKTRGQQVTLRCSPKSGHDTVSWYQQALGQGPQFIFQYYEEEERQRGNFPDRFSGHQFPNYSSELNVNALLLGDSALYLCASSANTEAFFGQGTRLTVV.

This clone was found once. This chain joins TRBV6-1 and TRBJ2-3; no definite D call. Germline V CDR1 and CDR2: MNHNS, SASEGT. This CDR3 is built from 17 residues. The V end lost 2 bases, the J end lost 5 bases, and 20 bases lay between the germline ends. The CDR3 is CASSEMGGTGPGDTQYF. The CDR3 region has the DNA TGTGCCAGCAGTGAAATGGGCGGAACCGGGCCTGGAGATACGCAGTATTTT.

The chain joins TRBV21-1 to TRBJ2-5; the table's D call, TRBD2, was not checked against the DNA. TRBV21-1 represents a pseudogene. The CDR3 totals 16 residues. As DNA, the CDR3 is TGTGCCAGCAGCAAAGCAGGGCGGGGGGACCAAGAGACCCAGTACTTC. Translating it yields CASSKAGRGDQETQYF.

The chain uses TRBV19 and TRBJ2-1; perhaps TRBD2 as D (5 bases). Trimming cost V 4 bases and J 8 bases, with 21 bases left between them. The CDR3 is 16 amino acids. From germline, CDR1 is LNHDA and CDR2 SQIVND (reference sequence). The CDR3 spells CASSSVAGGLVDEQFF. In DNA, the CDR3 is TGTGCCAGTAGTAGTGTCGCGGGTGGGTTAGTGGATGAGCAGTTCTTC.

This clone was found a few times. J is TRBJ1-4 and V is TRBV16; no clear D. Per germline, CDR1 KGHSY and CDR2 FQNENV. The CDR3 runs to 14 residues. V was clipped by 0 bases and J by 8 bases, with 10 bases between them. CDR3 residues: CASSQSGGGEKLFF. The CDR3 nucleotides are TGTGCCAGCAGCCAATCGGGAGGTGGCGAAAAACTGTTTTTT.

The V call is TRBV11-1, the J call TRBJ2-3; possible D gene TRBD2, 5 bases. The V end was cut by 3 bases, the J end by 6 bases, with 13 bases between. Per the germline V gene, CDR1 is SGHAT and CDR2 is FQDESV (reference sequence). The length of the CDR3 is 14 residues. The CDR3 DNA is TGTGCCAGCAGCTTCGGGGTCGCTGGTGATACGCAGTATTTT. Translated, it gives CASSFGVAGDTQYF.

Remarks on this clone: Compared with germline, one end of the junction differs, possibly owing to a read error. The chain carries TRBV7-7 and TRBJ2-1; 8 nucleotides align to TRBD1. The V gene's germline CDR1 is SSHAT and CDR2 FNYEAQ (reference sequence). The CDR3 totals 14 residues. The CDR3 region is CASSLGQGRDEQFF. The DNA of the CDR3 is TGTGCTAGCAGCCTTGGACAGGGCAGGGATGAGCAGTTCTTC.

V and J are TRBV15 and TRBJ2-7, with a weak D call TRBD2 (5 bases). The CDR3 totals 12 residues. The V gene's germline CDR1 is LNHNV and CDR2 YYDKDF (reference sequence). V lost 8 bases and J lost 3, with 11 bases in between. The CDR3 sequence is CATSDGDYEQYF. The CDR3 bases are TGTGCCACCTCGGACGGGGACTACGAGCAGTACTTC.